Shown below are 27 T cell receptor beta chains from a single sample sequenced in a study of technical replicates of blood from a few donors. Assay used: immunoSEQ multiplex PCR; TCRdb lists only in-frame clones, some missing. Among fewer than 60,000 clones listed, more than 85% were seen once. Sequencing used PBMCs. These receptors came from a human donor in good health. Some clones in this sample may be carry-over from other donors' samples.

The chain recombines TRBV6-5 with TRBJ1-2, with D perhaps matching TRBD1 (5 bases). CDR3 length: 13 amino acids. V was pared by 0 bases and J by 10 bases, with 12 bases between. In germline, CDR1 is MNHEY, CDR2 SVGAGI. The CDR3 loop reads CASSYSAGHDYTF. CDR3 DNA sequence: TGTGCCAGCAGTTACTCGGCAGGGCATGACTACACCTTC.

This chain uses TRBV25-1 with TRBJ2-2, with 9 nucleotides matching TRBD2. The CDR3 is 15 amino acids. CDR1 and CDR2 (germline): MGHDK, SYGVNS. V shed 7 bases, J shed 7 bases, and the junction held 10 bases outside the gene matches. CDR3 in amino acids: CASTQHGSGSGELFF. The CDR3 DNA follows: TGTGCCAGCACCCAACATGGTAGCGGGAGCGGGGAGCTGTTTTTT.

This chain joins TRBV5-1 and TRBJ1-2; D perhaps matches TRBD1 (6 bases). The CDR3 has 15 amino acids. The V and J ends lost 1 base and 8 bases respectively, with 18 bases between them. CDR1 is SGHRS and CDR2 is YFSETQ in the germline V gene. CDR3 nucleotides: TGCGCCAGCAGCTTGTTAACGTTGGCAGGGGAAGGCTACACCTTC. Residues: CASSLLTLAGEGYTF.

This rearrangement joins TRBV15 to TRBJ2-5; 15 bases line up with TRBD2. The CDR3 has 16 amino acids. The germline gives CDR1 LNHNV, CDR2 YYDKDF (reference sequence). J was trimmed by 1 base and V by 5 bases; bases with no gene match: 2. The CDR3 protein is CATSSGLAGGQETQYF. The CDR3, as DNA: TGTGCCACCAGCTCGGGACTAGCGGGAGGCCAAGAGACCCAGTACTTC.

This CDR3 is CASSGAGGNQPQHF. The CDR3 region has the DNA TGTGCCAGCAGTGGGGCGGGTGGCAATCAGCCCCAGCATTTT. The chain employs TRBV6-1 and TRBJ1-5; no definite D call. Germline-derived CDR1 and CDR2 are MNHNS and SASEGT. V was trimmed by 4 bases and J by 2 bases, leaving 9 bases between them. The CDR3 is 14 residues long.

In this sample, this clone turned up once. This chain connects TRBV10-3 to TRBJ1-5, with D perhaps matching TRBD1 (5 bases). This CDR3 region has 12 residues. Per germline, CDR1 ENHRY and CDR2 SYGVKD. The V end was cut by 10 bases, the J end by 4 bases, with 11 bases between. CDR3 DNA sequence: TGTGCCACTCAACAGGAAAATCAGCCCCAGCATTTT. This gives the protein CATQQENQPQHF.

The V gene is TRBV6-6, the J gene TRBJ2-3; D remains unclear. Germline loops: CDR1 MNHNY, CDR2 SVGAGI (reference sequence). The V gene lost 0 bases and the J gene lost 7 bases, with 14 bases spanning the gap. CDR3 length: 15 residues. CDR3 sequence: CASSYSSLEVNTQYF. DNA for the CDR3: TGTGCCAGCAGTTACTCGAGCCTCGAGGTGAATACGCAGTATTTT.

The chain has TRBV9 and TRBJ2-5, with 7 bases identical to TRBD2. The CDR3 sequence is 14 residues long. The trim removed 0 bases at V and 2 bases at J, leaving 1 base unmatched. Germline lookup yields CDR1 SGDLS and CDR2 YYNGEE. The CDR3 DNA sequence: TGTGCCAGCAGCGTAGGGACTAGACAAGAGACCCAGTACTTC. Protein sequence: CASSVGTRQETQYF.

The rearrangement uses TRBV10-3 and TRBJ2-7, with a tentative D call TRBD1 (5 bases). Germline V CDR1 and CDR2: ENHRY, SYGVKD. V lost 0 bases and J 7 bases, leaving 16 bases between the germline ends. This CDR3 region has 15 residues. The CDR3 region is CAISESAAGQSEQYF. CDR3 sequence (DNA): TGTGCCATCAGTGAGTCAGCAGCAGGGCAGAGTGAGCAGTACTTC.

This sequence joins TRBV4-1 and TRBJ2-2; 13 bases align to TRBD2. Germline V gene sequence: CDR1 MGHRA, CDR2 YSYEKL. This CDR3 spans 16 amino acids. Trimming cost V 2 bases and J 5 bases; bases outside gene matches: 2. DNA for the CDR3: TGCGCCAGCAGCCAACCGACTAGCGGGAGGACCGGGGAGCTGTTTTTT. This encodes CASSQPTSGRTGELFF.

The chain carries TRBV27 and TRBJ1-2; D not certain. CDR1 MNHEY and CDR2 SMNVEV come from the germline V gene (reference sequence). This CDR3 has 13 residues. V was shortened by 2 bases and J by 3 bases, with 7 bases between the two germline ends. CDR3 residues: CASSLHGDYGYTF. The CDR3 DNA reads as TGTGCCAGCAGTTTACACGGAGACTATGGCTACACCTTC.

This chain uses TRBV30 with TRBJ2-1, with 7 bases matching TRBD2. The trim removed 2 bases at V and 14 bases at J, leaving 12 bases unmatched. CDR3 length equals 13 residues. Germline values: CDR1 GTSNPN, CDR2 SVGIG (reference sequence). CDR3 amino acids: CAWSYNMAGAKFF. CDR3 DNA sequence: TGTGCCTGGAGTTATAATATGGCGGGAGCGAAGTTCTTC.

The chain employs TRBV2 and TRBJ1-5; D is perhaps TRBD1 (5 bases). This CDR3 has 15 amino acids. The V end lost 8 bases, the J end lost 4 bases, and 18 bases lay between the germline ends. CDR1 is SNHLY and CDR2 is FYNNEI in the germline V gene. For the CDR3, the DNA is TGTGCCAGCGGGGCAGGACCGAACCAGAATCAGCCCCAGCATTTT. This gives the protein CASGAGPNQNQPQHF. Together with reference TRBV2 and TRBJ1-5, the CDR3 gives the full variable domain: EPEVTQTPSHQVTQMGQEVILRCVPISNHLYFYWYRQILGQKVEFLVSFYNNEISEKSEIFDDQFSVERPDGSNFTLKIRSTKLEDSAMYFCASGAGPNQNQPQHFGDGTRLSIL.

The chain uses TRBV7-2 and TRBJ2-5; a possible D gene is TRBD1 (6 bases). The CDR3 sequence is 13 residues long. Trimming stripped 8 bases from V and 1 base from J, with 11 bases between. CDR1 and CDR2 (germline): SGHTA, FQGNSA. The CDR3 sequence is CASARGGQETQYF. The CDR3 coding sequence is TGTGCCAGCGCCAGGGGTGGCCAAGAGACCCAGTACTTC.

This chain connects TRBV4-2 to TRBJ2-7; D may be TRBD2 (6 bases). With 1 base removed from V and 5 bases from J, the gap between germline ends came to 12 bases. In germline, CDR1 is LGHNA, CDR2 YNFKEQ. This CDR3 contains 14 residues. CDR3 sequence (DNA): TGTGCCAGCAGCCAAGGATTGGAGGGTGACGAGCAGTACTTC. This encodes CASSQGLEGDEQYF.

This rearrangement joins TRBV6-1 to TRBJ1-5; D not resolved. Per germline, CDR1 MNHNS and CDR2 SASEGT. Trimming took 4 bases from V and 2 from J, leaving 9 bases between them. CDR3 length equals 14 residues. CDR3 coding DNA: TGTGCCAGCAGTGGTTTCAGCGGCAATCAGCCCCAGCATTTT. It encodes CASSGFSGNQPQHF.

This chain joins TRBV29-1 and TRBJ1-1; D gene uncertain. The germline V and J ends were trimmed by 5 bases and 4 bases, with 14 bases remaining between them. Germline CDR1 and CDR2: SQVTM and ANQGSEA. The CDR3 is made up of 13 amino acids. The CDR3 here is CSVRPDPGTEAFF. The CDR3 nucleotides are TGCAGCGTTCGTCCCGACCCGGGCACTGAAGCTTTCTTT.

The V call is TRBV19, the J call TRBJ2-1; 10 positions agree with TRBD1. With V trimmed by 3 bases and J by 7 bases, 3 bases remained unmatched. The CDR3 length is 14 residues. Looked up from germline, CDR1 is LNHDA and CDR2 is SQIVND (reference sequence). The CDR3 protein is CASSMGQGWNEQFF. For the CDR3, the DNA is TGTGCCAGTAGTATGGGACAGGGGTGGAATGAGCAGTTCTTC.

This CDR3 is CASSVRQGIFGYTF. The CDR3 DNA sequence: TGTGCCAGCAGTGTTCGACAGGGAATTTTCGGCTACACCTTC. The chain carries TRBV2 and TRBJ1-2, with TRBD1 matching over 7 bases. The junction had 10 bases not matched to a gene; V was cut back by 4 bases and J by 8 bases. The CDR3 length is 14 residues. Per germline, CDR1 SNHLY and CDR2 FYNNEI. Variable domain in full (rest from reference TRBV2 and TRBJ1-2): EPEVTQTPSHQVTQMGQEVILRCVPISNHLYFYWYRQILGQKVEFLVSFYNNEISEKSEIFDDQFSVERPDGSNFTLKIRSTKLEDSAMYFCASSVRQGIFGYTFGSGTRLTVV.

The chain uses TRBV6-1 and TRBJ1-2, with D perhaps matching TRBD1 (5 bases). CDR3 length: 16 residues. The V end was cut by 1 base, the J end by 4 bases, with 16 bases between. Germline lookup yields CDR1 MNHNS and CDR2 SASEGT. This CDR3 reads CASSEVLAGPTYGYTF. CDR3 nucleotide sequence: TGTGCCAGCAGTGAAGTCCTGGCAGGGCCGACCTATGGCTACACCTTC.

This clone was counted a single time. The CDR3 DNA reads TGTGCCACCAGCAGAGAAGTGACTAGCGATGAGCAGTTCTTC. Amino acid sequence: CATSREVTSDEQFF. The V gene is TRBV15, the J gene TRBJ2-1; 8 bases fit TRBD2. The CDR3 spans 14 residues. CDR1 is LNHNV and CDR2 is YYDKDF in the germline V gene (reference sequence). Losses at the gene ends were 0 bases for V and 8 bases for J; bases not matched to a gene: 3.

This chain joins TRBV4-3 and TRBJ2-3; possible D gene TRBD2, 6 bases. Trimming shortened V by 0 bases and J by 2 bases, and 12 bases separated the two germline ends. Germline V gives CDR1 LGHNA, CDR2 YSLEER. The CDR3 spans 16 residues. CDR3 coding DNA: TGCGCCAGCAGCCAAGACGGACTACCCTCCACAGATACGCAGTATTTT. Residues: CASSQDGLPSTDTQYF.

This clone was observed a single time. The chain is built from TRBV30 and TRBJ2-2; D gene ambiguous. V was cut by 1 base and J by 8 bases, with 8 bases left in between. CDR1 and CDR2 from the germline V gene are GTSNPN and SVGIG (reference sequence). This CDR3 spans 12 amino acids. The CDR3 DNA is TGTGCCTGGAGTGGGCCCATGGGGGAGCTGTTTTTT. Translating gives CAWSGPMGELFF.

V and J are TRBV5-8 and TRBJ1-1; D is undetermined. The CDR3 spans 13 residues. Germline lookup yields CDR1 SGHTS and CDR2 YDEGEE. Trimming took off 4 bases at V and 8 bases at J, with 15 bases between the two ends. The CDR3: CASSRGGSPEAFF. CDR3 nucleotides: TGTGCCAGCAGCCGCGGCGGCAGCCCCGAAGCTTTCTTT.

CDR3 region: CASSVAGTGASYEQYF. The CDR3 DNA reads TGTGCCAGCAGCGTCGCCGGGACAGGGGCCTCCTACGAGCAGTACTTC. The chain employs TRBV9 and TRBJ2-7, with 10 positions matching TRBD1. This CDR3 spans 16 amino acids. CDR1 SGDLS and CDR2 YYNGEE come from the germline V gene. The V gene end was trimmed by 2 bases and the J gene end by 0 bases; junction bases not matched to a gene: 5.

A word on this clone: At the DNA level, this CDR3 is encoded by other sequences in the same sample as well. The chain carries TRBV4-3 and TRBJ2-7; D is undetermined. Germline CDR1 is LGHNA and CDR2 is YSLEER. V shed 1 base and J shed 0 bases, with 7 bases lying between them. The CDR3 has 14 residues. CDR3 residues: CASSQARSSYEQYF. The CDR3 bases are TGCGCCAGCAGCCAAGCGCGGAGCTCCTACGAGCAGTACTTC.

The chain has TRBV2 and TRBJ2-5, with D hard to call. V gave up 7 bases and J gave up 2 bases, with 14 bases separating them. The CDR3 runs to 14 residues. CDR1 SNHLY and CDR2 FYNNEI come from the germline V gene. This chain's CDR3 is CASKELRGQETQYF. The CDR3 bases are TGTGCCAGCAAGGAATTGCGCGGACAAGAGACCCAGTACTTC.